Listed below are T cell receptor beta chains from one sample, sequenced in a study of PD-1 blockade in mismatch repair-deficient tumors. Some clones are missing from TCRdb's copy, which holds only in-frame ones; the method was immunoSEQ multiplex PCR. In the table there are 130,000 or so clones, 85% to 90% of which are singletons. This specimen was peripheral blood, taken 44 weeks after starting pembrolizumab. The receptor source for this set is an adult with mismatch repair-deficient cancer. Each CDR3 is given with its conserved first and last residue. The D gene is left open where the match is weak. Clone sizes are given selectively: once, few, many, or a class where the clone is expanded.

V gene	D gene	clone size	J gene	CDR3 DNA	CDR3 protein
TRBV10-2	.	once	TRBJ2-2	TGCGCCAGCAGTGAGCGGCTCAGATCGAACACCGGGGAGCTGTTTTTT	CASSERLRSNTGELFF
TRBV9	.	.	TRBJ2-1	TGTGCCAGCAGCGACGGAGTTTACAATGAGCAGTTCTTC	CASSDGVYNEQFF
TRBV6-5	TRBD1	once	TRBJ1-2	TGTGCCAGCAGTTACCAGGGGGGACCGCGTGGCTACACCTTC	CASSYQGGPRGYTF
TRBV12-5	TRBD1	.	TRBJ2-7	TGTGCTAGTGCCTGGGACAGCTCCTACGAGCAGTACTTC	CASAWDSSYEQYF
TRBV6-5	TRBD1	.	TRBJ2-3	TGTGCCAGCAGTTACAAGACAGGGGCGCCAGATACGCAGTATTTT	CASSYKTGAPDTQYF
TRBV27	.	.	TRBJ2-1	TGTGCCAGCAGTCAAGGGAGCTCCTACAATGAGCAGTTCTTC	CASSQGSSYNEQFF
TRBV18	.	.	TRBJ2-1	TGTGCCAGCTCACCACAGAGAGGTTACAATGAGCAGTTCTTC	CASSPQRGYNEQFF
TRBV5-4	.	.	TRBJ2-1	TGTGCCAGCAGCTCGGCGGCGGAAAGCTCCTACAATGAGCAGTTCTTC	CASSSAAESSYNEQFF
TRBV7-9	TRBD1	.	TRBJ2-7	TGTGCCAGCAGCTATGGACAGGACCCCTACGAGCAGTACTTC	CASSYGQDPYEQYF
TRBV19	.	.	TRBJ2-7	TGTGCCAGTAGTATAGATGGGCGCAGGAGCTCCTACGAGCAGTACTTC	CASSIDGRRSSYEQYF
TRBV10-2	.	.	TRBJ2-3	TGCGCCAGCAGTGAGTCAGATGTGGAGAAAGATACGCAGTATTTT	CASSESDVEKDTQYF
TRBV9	TRBD2	once	TRBJ2-7	TGTGCCAGCAGCGCCGGGACTAGCGGGAATCGGTTGGACTACGAGCAGTACTTC	CASSAGTSGNRLDYEQYF
TRBV5-1	TRBD1	.	TRBJ2-1	TGCGCCAGCAGCTTGGGGGCAGGGGGTCACAATGAGCAGTTCTTC	CASSLGAGGHNEQFF
TRBV19	.	.	TRBJ2-7	TGTGCCAGTAGTATAGAAAGGGCGGGGGAGCAGTACTTC	CASSIERAGEQYF
TRBV27	.	.	TRBJ2-3	TGTGCCAGCACCCGATGGGGTTCCCAAGATACGCAGTATTTT	CASTRWGSQDTQYF
TRBV5-4	TRBD1	many	TRBJ1-4	TGTGCCAGCAGCTCGGGACAGGGTTATGAAAAACTGTTTTTT	CASSSGQGYEKLFF
TRBV30	.	.	TRBJ1-1	TGTGCCTGGGGCCCGAACACTGAAGCTTTCTTT	CAWGPNTEAFF
TRBV19	TRBD2	once	TRBJ2-7	TGTGCCAGTAGTACCACCGGCGGGAGGGCTAACGAGCAGTACTTC	CASSTTGGRANEQYF
TRBV7-9	.	.	TRBJ2-7	TGTGCCAGCAGCTGGGGAACCTACGAGCAGTACTTC	CASSWGTYEQYF
TRBV19	TRBD2	.	TRBJ2-1	TGTGCCAGCGGACTAGCGCCCCCTTACAATGAGCAGTTCTTC	CASGLAPPYNEQFF
TRBV5-1	TRBD2	.	TRBJ2-3	TGCGCCAGCAGTGTCAACGGGAGGGTTCCAGATACGCAGTATTTT	CASSVNGRVPDTQYF
TRBV7-9	.	.	TRBJ2-1	TGTGCCAGCAGCCACCCCTCCAGCTACAATGAGCAGTTCTTC	CASSHPSSYNEQFF
TRBV21-1	.	.	TRBJ2-3	TGTGCCAGCAGCAAAGGACCTACTAGCGGGAGAAGCACAGATACGCAGTATTTT	CASSKGPTSGRSTDTQYF
TRBV19	.	once	TRBJ1-2	TGTGCCAGTAGTGCCTCGGGTTTCTATGGCTACACCTTC	CASSASGFYGYTF
TRBV21-1	.	.	TRBJ2-7	TGTGCCAGCAGCAAAGGTTCTAGCGGGGGAAGCTCCTACGAGCAGTACTTC	CASSKGSSGGSSYEQYF
TRBV28	TRBD2	.	TRBJ2-1	TGTGCCAGCAGCCCCGTGGGACTAGCGGGTTTTGGCTCCTACAATGAGCAGTTCTTC	CASSPVGLAGFGSYNEQFF
TRBV6-4	TRBD1	few	TRBJ1-5	TGTGCCAGCAGTGACTCTGAATTTCTCCGGCCGGGACAGACTAATCAGCCCCAGCATTTT	CASSDSEFLRPGQTNQPQHF
TRBV18	.	.	TRBJ2-2	TGTGCCAGCTCACCAAGGGTGACGGGGGCCGGGACCGGGGAGCTGTTTTTT	CASSPRVTGAGTGELFF
TRBV5-1	TRBD1	.	TRBJ2-7	TGCGCCAGCACTGATTCCGACAGGGGGAACTACGAGCAGTACTTC	CASTDSDRGNYEQYF
TRBV6-6	TRBD1	.	TRBJ2-7	TGTGCCAGCAGCCGGGACAGCCTGGGATTGAACGAGCAGTACTTC	CASSRDSLGLNEQYF
TRBV7-9	TRBD1	.	TRBJ1-4	TGTGCCAGCAGCCAGGGGGCCCACGGTGAAAAACTGTTTTTT	CASSQGAHGEKLFF
TRBV27	TRBD2	.	TRBJ2-5	TGTGCCAGCAGTAATTCCTTTCCGGGACTAGCGGTCGGGGCCCAGTACTTC	CASSNSFPGLAVGAQYF
TRBV6-6	.	.	TRBJ2-5	TGTGCCAGCAGCCTTGGACAGCACCGGACCCAGTACTTC	CASSLGQHRTQYF